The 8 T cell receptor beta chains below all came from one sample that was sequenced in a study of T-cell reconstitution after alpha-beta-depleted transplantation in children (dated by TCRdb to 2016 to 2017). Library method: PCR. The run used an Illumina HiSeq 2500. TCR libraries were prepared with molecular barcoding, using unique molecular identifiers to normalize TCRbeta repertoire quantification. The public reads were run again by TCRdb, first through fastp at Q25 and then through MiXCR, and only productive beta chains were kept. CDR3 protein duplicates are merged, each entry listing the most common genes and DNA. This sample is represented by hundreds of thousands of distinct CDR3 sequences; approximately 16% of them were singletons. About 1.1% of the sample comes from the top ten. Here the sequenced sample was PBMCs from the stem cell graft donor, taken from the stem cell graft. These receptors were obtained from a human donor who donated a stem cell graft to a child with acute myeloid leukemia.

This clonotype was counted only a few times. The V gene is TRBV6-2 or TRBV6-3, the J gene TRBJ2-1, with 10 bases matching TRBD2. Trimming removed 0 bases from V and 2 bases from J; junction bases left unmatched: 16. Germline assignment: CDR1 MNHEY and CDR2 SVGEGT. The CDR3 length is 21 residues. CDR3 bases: TGTGCCAGCAGTTACTCGAGGATGAGGAGCGGGGGGGTCCTAACCTACAATGAGCAGTTCTTC. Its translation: CASSYSRMRSGGVLTYNEQFF.

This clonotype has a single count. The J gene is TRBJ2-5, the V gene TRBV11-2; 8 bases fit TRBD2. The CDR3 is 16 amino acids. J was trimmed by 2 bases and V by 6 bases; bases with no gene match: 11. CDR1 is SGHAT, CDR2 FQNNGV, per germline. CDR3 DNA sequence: TGTGCCAGCAGTTTTACTAGCGGAGGGGCGCAAGAGACCCAGTACTTC. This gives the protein CASSFTSGGAQETQYF.

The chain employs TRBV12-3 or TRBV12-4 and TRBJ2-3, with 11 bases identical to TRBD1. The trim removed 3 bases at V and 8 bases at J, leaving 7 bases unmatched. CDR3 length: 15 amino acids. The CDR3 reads CASSFAGQGAGTQYF. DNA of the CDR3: TGTGCCAGCAGTTTTGCCGGACAGGGGGCAGGTACGCAGTATTTT.

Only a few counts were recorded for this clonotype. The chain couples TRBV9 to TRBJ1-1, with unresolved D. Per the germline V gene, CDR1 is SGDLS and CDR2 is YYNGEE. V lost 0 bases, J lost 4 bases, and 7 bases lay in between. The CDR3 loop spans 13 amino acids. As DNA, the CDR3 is TGTGCCAGCAGCGTAGAGGGCCCCACTGAAGCTTTCTTT. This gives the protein CASSVEGPTEAFF.

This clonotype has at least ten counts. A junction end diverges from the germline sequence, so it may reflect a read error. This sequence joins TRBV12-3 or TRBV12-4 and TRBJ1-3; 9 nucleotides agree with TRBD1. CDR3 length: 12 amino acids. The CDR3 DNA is TGTGCCAGCAGCTCCGGGACAGGGAGTTTAGATTTT. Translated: CASSSGTGSLDF.

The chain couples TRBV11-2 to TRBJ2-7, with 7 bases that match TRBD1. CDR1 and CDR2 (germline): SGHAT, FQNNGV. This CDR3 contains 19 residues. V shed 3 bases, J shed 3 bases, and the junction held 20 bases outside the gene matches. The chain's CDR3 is CASSLYPATDREHDYEQYF. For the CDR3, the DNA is TGTGCCAGCAGCTTGTACCCCGCAACAGACAGGGAACATGACTACGAGCAGTACTTC.

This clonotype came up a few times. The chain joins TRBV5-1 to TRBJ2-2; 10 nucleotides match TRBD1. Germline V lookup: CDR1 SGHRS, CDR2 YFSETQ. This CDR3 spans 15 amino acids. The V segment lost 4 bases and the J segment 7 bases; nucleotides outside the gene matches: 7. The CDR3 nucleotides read TGCGCCAGCAGCCGAGACAGGGGGCGTATCGGGGAGCTGTTTTTT. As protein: CASSRDRGRIGELFF.

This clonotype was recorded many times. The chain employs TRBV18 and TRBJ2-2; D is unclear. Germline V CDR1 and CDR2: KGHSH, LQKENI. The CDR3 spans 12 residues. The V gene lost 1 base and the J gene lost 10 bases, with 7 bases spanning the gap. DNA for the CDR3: TGTGCCAGCTCACCACGAACAGTGGAGCTGTTTTTT. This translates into CASSPRTVELFF.